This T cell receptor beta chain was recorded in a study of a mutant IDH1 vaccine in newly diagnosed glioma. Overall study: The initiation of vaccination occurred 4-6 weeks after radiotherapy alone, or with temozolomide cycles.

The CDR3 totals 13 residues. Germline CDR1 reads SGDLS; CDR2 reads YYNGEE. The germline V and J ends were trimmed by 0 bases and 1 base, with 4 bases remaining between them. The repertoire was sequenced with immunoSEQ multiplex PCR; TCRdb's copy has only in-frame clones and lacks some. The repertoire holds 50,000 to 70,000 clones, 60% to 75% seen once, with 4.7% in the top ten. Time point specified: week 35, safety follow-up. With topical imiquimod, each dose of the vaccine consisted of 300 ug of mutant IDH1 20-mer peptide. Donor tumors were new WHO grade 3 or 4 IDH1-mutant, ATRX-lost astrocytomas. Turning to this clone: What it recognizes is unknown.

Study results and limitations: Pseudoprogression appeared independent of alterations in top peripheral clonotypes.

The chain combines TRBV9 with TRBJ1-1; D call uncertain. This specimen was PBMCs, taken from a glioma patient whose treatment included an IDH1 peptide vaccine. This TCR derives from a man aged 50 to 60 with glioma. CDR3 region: CASSVAQNTEAFF. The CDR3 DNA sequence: TGTGCCAGCAGCGTAGCGCAGAACACTGAAGCTTTCTTT. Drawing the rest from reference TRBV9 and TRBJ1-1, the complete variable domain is DSGVTQTPKHLITATGQRVTLRCSPRSGDLSVYWYQQSLDQGLQFLIQYYNGEERAKGNILERFSAQQFPDLHSELNLSSLELGDSALYFCASSVAQNTEAFFGQGTRLTVV.